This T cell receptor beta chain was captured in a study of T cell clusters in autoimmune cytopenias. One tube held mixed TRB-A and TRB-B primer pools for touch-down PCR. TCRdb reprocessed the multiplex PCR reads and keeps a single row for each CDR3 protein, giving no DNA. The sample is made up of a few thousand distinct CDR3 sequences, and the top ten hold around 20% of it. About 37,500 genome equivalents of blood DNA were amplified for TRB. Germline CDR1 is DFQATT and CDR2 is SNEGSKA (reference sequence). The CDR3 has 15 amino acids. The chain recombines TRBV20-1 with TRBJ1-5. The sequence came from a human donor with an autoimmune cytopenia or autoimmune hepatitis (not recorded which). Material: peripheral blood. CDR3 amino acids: CSAMLSGSLNQPQHF.